This T cell receptor beta chain is from a study of response to subunit inactivated influenza vaccine. V lost 0 bases and J lost 4; bases outside the gene matches: 5. The CDR3 covers 16 residues. Looked up from germline, CDR1 is SGHNT and CDR2 is YYREEE (reference sequence). TCRdb re-called the RT-PCR reads with MiXCR, one entry per CDR3 protein. The data show more than 550,000 distinct CDR3 sequences, approximately 10% seen once. The sample was also linked to a second study, of T cells expressing NK-cell markers. That work adds: The cDNA for TCR beta came from 5'RACE template switching with UMIs. In sorted CD3+CD56+NKG2C+, CD3+CD56+NKG2C- and CD3+CD56-NKG2C+ T cells, TCR beta repertoires were obtained. An anti-gamma-delta TCR antibody was added in several experiments. It restricted sorting to alpha-beta TCR-expressing T cells. A range of about 1.0-8% of CD8+ T cells consisted of dominant NKG2C+ clonotypes in 5 or 6 donors. Clones of NKG2C+ T cells that had expanded were of unclear HCMV specificity.

The rearrangement joins TRBV5-4 to TRBJ2-3; 10 nucleotides match TRBD2. This sequence was found in a man aged 45-65 years who received an inactivated influenza vaccine. This specimen was PBMCs from blood, taken on the day of vaccination. The CDR3 DNA reads as TGTGCCAGCAGCTTGGGGGGTCTAGCGGGAGCAGATACGCAGTATTTT. Protein sequence: CASSLGGLAGADTQYF. The full variable domain, rest sourced from reference TRBV5-4 and TRBJ2-3, is ETGVTQSPTHLIKTRGQQVTLRCSSQSGHNTVSWYQQALGQGPQFIFQYYREEENGRGNFPPRFSGLQFPNYSSELNVNALELDDSALYLCASSLGGLAGADTQYFGPGTRLTVL.